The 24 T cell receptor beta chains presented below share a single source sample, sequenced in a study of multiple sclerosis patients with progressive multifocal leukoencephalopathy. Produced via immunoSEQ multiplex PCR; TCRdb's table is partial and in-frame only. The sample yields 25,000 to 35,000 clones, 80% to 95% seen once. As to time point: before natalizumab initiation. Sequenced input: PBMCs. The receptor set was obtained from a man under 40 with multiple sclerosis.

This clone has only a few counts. CDR3 sequence: CASSSRGSLGRVGQYF. As DNA, the CDR3 is TGTGCCAGCAGCTCCCGAGGCAGCTTGGGTCGAGTCGGGCAGTACTTC. The V and J genes are TRBV7-9 and TRBJ2-7; D not resolved. V lost 4 bases and J lost 9, with 25 bases in between. The germline CDR1 and CDR2 sequences are SEHNR and FQNEAQ (reference sequence). This CDR3 comprises 16 residues.

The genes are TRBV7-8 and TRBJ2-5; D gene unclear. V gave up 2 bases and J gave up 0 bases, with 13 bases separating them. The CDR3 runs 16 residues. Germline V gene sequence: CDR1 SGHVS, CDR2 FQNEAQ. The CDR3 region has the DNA TGTGCCAGCAGCTTACTCCAGCGAGCCAACCAAGAGACCCAGTACTTC. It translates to CASSLLQRANQETQYF.

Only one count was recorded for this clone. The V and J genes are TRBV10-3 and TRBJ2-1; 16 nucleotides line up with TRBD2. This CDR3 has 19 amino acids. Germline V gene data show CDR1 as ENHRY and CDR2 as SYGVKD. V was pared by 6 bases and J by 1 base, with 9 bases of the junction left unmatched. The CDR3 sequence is CAISDDGTSGRVSYNEQFF. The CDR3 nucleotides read TGTGCCATCAGCGACGACGGGACTAGCGGGAGGGTATCCTACAATGAGCAGTTCTTC.

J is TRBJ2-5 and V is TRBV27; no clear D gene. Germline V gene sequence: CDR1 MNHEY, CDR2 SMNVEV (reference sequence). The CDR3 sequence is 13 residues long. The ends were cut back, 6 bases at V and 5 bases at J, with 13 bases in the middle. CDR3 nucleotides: TGTGCCAGCAGGCCGGATGTGGGGGAGACCCAGTACTTC. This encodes CASRPDVGETQYF.

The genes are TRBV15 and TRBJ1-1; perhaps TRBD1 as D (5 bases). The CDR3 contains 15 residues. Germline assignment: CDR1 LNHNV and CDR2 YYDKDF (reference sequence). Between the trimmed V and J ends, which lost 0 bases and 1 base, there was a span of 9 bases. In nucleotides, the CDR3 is TGTGCCACCAGCAGAGAAAAGGGGCAGAACACTGAAGCTTTCTTT. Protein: CATSREKGQNTEAFF. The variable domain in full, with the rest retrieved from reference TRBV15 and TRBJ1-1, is DAMVIQNPRYQVTQFGKPVTLSCSQTLNHNVMYWYQQKSSQAPKLLFHYYDKDFNNEADTPDNFQSRRPNTSFCFLDIRSPGLGDTAMYLCATSREKGQNTEAFFGQGTRLTVV.

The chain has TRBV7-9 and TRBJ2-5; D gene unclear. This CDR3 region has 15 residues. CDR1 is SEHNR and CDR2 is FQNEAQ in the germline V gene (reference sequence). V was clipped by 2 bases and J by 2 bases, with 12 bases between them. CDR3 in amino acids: CASSLLGFTQETQYF. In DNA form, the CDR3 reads TGTGCCAGCAGCTTACTGGGATTCACACAAGAGACCCAGTACTTC.

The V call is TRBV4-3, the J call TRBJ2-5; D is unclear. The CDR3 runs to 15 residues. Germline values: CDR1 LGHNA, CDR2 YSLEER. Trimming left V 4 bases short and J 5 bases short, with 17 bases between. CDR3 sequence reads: CASSPDGISLETQYF. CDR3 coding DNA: TGCGCCAGCAGCCCCGACGGAATAAGTTTGGAGACCCAGTACTTC.

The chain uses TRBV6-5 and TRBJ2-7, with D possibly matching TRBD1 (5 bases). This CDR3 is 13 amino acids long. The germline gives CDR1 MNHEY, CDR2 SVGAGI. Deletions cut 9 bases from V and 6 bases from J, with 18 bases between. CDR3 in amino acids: CARSIRAESEQYF. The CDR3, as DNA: TGTGCCAGGTCAATCAGGGCGGAGTCCGAGCAGTACTTC.

In DNA form, the CDR3 reads TGTGCCAGCCCGTCACTAGCGGGCGGGAACGAGCAGTACTTC. This sequence encodes CASPSLAGGNEQYF. The chain recombines TRBV6-4 with TRBJ2-7, with 9 bases fitting TRBD2. With 8 bases clipped from V and 5 bases from J, the junction kept 10 bases outside the gene matches. CDR1 is MRHNA and CDR2 is SNTAGT in the germline V gene. The CDR3 covers 14 residues.

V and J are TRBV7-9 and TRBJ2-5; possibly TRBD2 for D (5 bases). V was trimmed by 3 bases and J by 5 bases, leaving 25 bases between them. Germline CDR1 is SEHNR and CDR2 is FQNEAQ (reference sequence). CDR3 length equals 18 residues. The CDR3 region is CASSLAGKGDSIWETQYF. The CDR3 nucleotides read TGTGCCAGCAGCTTGGCCGGAAAGGGAGACTCTATCTGGGAGACCCAGTACTTC.

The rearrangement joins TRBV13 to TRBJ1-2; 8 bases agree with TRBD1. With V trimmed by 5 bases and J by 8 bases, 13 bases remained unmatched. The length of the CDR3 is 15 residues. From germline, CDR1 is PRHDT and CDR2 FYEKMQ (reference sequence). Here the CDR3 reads CASSHRDRPAGGYTF. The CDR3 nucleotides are TGTGCCAGCAGCCACCGGGACAGGCCCGCGGGGGGCTACACCTTC.

The CDR3 region has the DNA TGTGCCAGCAGCAGGCTTAGGGAACCCGGTCATTGGCAGTTCTTC. The encoded protein is CASSRLREPGHWQFF. The chain couples TRBV21-1 to TRBJ2-1. TRBV21-1 is given as a pseudogene. The CDR3 length is 15 residues.

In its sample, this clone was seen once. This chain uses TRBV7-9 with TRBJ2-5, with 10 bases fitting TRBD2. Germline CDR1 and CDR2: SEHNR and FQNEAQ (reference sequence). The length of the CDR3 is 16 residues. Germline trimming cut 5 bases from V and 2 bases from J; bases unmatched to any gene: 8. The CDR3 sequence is CASSRGSLAGQETQYF. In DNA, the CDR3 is TGTGCCAGCAGCCGGGGGTCACTAGCGGGACAAGAGACCCAGTACTTC.

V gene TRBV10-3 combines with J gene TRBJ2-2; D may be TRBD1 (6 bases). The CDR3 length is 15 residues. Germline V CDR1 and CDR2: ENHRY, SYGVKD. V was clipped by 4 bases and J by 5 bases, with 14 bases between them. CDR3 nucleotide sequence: TGTGCCATCAGTGTTCAGGGGCCGGAAACCGGGGAGCTGTTTTTT. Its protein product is CAISVQGPETGELFF.

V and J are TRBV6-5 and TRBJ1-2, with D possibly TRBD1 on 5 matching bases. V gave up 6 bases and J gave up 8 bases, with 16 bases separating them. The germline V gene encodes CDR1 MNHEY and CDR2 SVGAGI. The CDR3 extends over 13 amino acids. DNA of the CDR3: TGTGCCAGCAGCAACACGGGGCGAGAGGGCTACACCTTC. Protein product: CASSNTGREGYTF.

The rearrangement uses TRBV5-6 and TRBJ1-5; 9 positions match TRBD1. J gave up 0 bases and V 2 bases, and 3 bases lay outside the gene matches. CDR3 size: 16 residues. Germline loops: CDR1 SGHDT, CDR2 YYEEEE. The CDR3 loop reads CASSFGTGISNQPQHF. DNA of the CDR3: TGTGCCAGCAGCTTCGGGACAGGGATTAGCAATCAGCCCCAGCATTTT.

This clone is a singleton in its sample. CDR3 bases: TGTGCCTGGACGTTGGCAGGGGCGGTGGAGCCCCAGCATTTT. It encodes CAWTLAGAVEPQHF. The chain employs TRBV30 and TRBJ1-5; perhaps TRBD1 as D (6 bases). The germline V and J ends were trimmed by 4 bases and 8 bases, with 18 bases remaining between them. CDR1 is GTSNPN, CDR2 SVGIG, per germline (reference sequence). The CDR3 runs 14 residues. The full variable domain, with the rest looked up from reference TRBV30 and TRBJ1-5, is SQTIHQWPATLVQPVGSPLSLECTVEGTSNPNLYWYRQAAGRGLQLLFYSVGIGQISSEVPQNLSASRPQDRQFILSSKKLLLSDSGFYLCAWTLAGAVEPQHFGDGTRLSIL.

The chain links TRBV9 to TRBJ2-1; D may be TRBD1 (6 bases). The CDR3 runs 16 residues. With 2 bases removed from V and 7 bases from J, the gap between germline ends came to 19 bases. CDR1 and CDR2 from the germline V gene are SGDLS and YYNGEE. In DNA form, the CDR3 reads TGTGCCAGCAGCGTGTACCGGGACACTTTGGGGAATGAGCAGTTCTTC. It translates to CASSVYRDTLGNEQFF.

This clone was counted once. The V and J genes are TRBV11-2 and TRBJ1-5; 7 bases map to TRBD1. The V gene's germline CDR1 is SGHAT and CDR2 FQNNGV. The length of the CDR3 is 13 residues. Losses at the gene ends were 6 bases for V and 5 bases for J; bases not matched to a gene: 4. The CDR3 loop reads CASSSDRDQPQHF. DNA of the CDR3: TGTGCCAGCAGTTCAGACAGGGATCAGCCCCAGCATTTT.

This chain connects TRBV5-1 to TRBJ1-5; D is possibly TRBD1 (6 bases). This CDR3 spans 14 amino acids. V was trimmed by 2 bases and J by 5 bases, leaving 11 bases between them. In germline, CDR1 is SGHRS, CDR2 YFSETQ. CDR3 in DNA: TGCGCCAGCAGCTTACAGGGTGGCGATCAGCCCCAGCATTTT. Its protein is CASSLQGGDQPQHF.

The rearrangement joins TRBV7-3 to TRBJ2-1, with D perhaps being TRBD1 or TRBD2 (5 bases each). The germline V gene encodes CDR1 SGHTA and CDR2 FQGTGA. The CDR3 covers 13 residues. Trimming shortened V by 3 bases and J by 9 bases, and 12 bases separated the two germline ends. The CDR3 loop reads CASSFPGRREQFF. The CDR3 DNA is TGTGCCAGCAGCTTTCCGGGACGTCGTGAGCAGTTCTTC. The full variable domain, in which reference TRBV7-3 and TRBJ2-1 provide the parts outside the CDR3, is GAGVSQTPSNKVTEKGKYVELRCDPISGHTALYWYRQSLGQGPEFLIYFQGTGAADDSGLPNDRFFAVRPEGSVSTLKIQRTERGDSAVYLCASSFPGRREQFFGPGTRLTVL.

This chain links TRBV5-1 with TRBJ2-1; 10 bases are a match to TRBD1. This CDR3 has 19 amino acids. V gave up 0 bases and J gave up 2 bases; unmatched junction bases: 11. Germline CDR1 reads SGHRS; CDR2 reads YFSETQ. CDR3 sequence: CASSLEGGQGTGAYNEQFF. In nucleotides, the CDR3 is TGCGCCAGCAGCTTGGAAGGCGGACAAGGGACAGGGGCCTACAATGAGCAGTTCTTC.

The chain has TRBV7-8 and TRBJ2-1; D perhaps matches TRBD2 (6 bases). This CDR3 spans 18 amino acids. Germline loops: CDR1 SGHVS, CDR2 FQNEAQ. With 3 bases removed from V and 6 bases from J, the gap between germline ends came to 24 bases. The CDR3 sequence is CASSFKFQRALRANEQFF. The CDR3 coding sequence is TGTGCCAGCAGCTTTAAATTCCAGCGGGCCCTTAGGGCCAATGAGCAGTTCTTC.

The CDR3 spells CASSPSSKQETQYF. As DNA, the CDR3 is TGTGCCAGCAGCCCATCTAGTAAGCAAGAGACCCAGTACTTC. The chain is built from TRBV5-4 and TRBJ2-5, with D hard to call. Per the germline V gene, CDR1 is SGHNT and CDR2 is YYREEE (reference sequence). The CDR3 has 14 amino acids. V shed 4 bases and J shed 2 bases, with 12 bases lying between them.